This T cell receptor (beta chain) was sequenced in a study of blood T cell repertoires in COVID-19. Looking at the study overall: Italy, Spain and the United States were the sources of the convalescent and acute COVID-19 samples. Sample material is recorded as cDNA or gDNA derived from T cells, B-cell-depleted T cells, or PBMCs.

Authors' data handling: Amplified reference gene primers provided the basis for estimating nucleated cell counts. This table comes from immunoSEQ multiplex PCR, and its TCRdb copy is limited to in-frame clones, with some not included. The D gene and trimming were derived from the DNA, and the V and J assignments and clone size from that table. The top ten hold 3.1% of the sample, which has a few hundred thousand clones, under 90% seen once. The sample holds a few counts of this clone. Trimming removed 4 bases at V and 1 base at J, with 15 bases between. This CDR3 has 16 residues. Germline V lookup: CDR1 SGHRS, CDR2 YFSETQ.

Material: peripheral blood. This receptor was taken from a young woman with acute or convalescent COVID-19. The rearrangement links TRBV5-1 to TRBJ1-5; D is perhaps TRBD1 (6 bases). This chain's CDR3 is CASSPYGGASNQPQHF. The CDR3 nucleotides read TGCGCCAGCAGCCCGTATGGGGGCGCGAGCAATCAGCCCCAGCATTTT.